This T cell receptor beta chain comes out of a study of cytomegalovirus exposure and HLA in healthy donors. Study background: Of 300 to 500 genotyped donors, around 80% grouped in the Caucasian-associated ancestry cluster.

PCR was performed using 60 Vbeta and 13 Jbeta primers. Sequenced by immunoSEQ multiplex PCR; TCRdb stores in-frame clones only, minus some. Of over 200,000 clones listed, about three quarters are singletons. General study points: A later analysis linked a missense variant in DCLRE1C to the trimming of TCR beta V and J genes. According to the study, 150 to 200 TCR beta chains were cytomegalovirus-associated.

This clone was observed once. Its antigen is as yet unknown. What was sequenced was PBMCs. This TCR derives from a male donor in good health and CMV-seronegative.

In nucleotides, the CDR3 is TGTGCCAGCAGTTACTCGACCTCAGGCGAGCAGTACTTC. The encoded protein is CASSYSTSGEQYF. The J gene is TRBJ2-7, the V gene TRBV6-5; D is ambiguous. This CDR3 has 13 amino acids. Germline-derived CDR1 and CDR2 are MNHEY and SVGAGI. The V end lost 0 bases, the J end lost 6 bases, and 9 bases lay between the germline ends.